The 31 T cell receptor beta chains listed next were all sequenced from one sample in a study of blood T cell repertoires in COVID-19. Method: immunoSEQ multiplex PCR; TCRdb's copy keeps in-frame clones and lacks some. The sample has about 47,000 clones, approximately 78% seen once; the top ten hold around an eighth. Sequenced input: peripheral blood. The receptor source for this set is a human donor with acute or convalescent COVID-19. The donor label of this sample is uncertain.

The chain couples TRBV9 to TRBJ1-1; possible D gene TRBD1, 6 bases. The germline V gene encodes CDR1 SGDLS and CDR2 YYNGEE. V lost 0 bases, J lost 4 bases, and 10 bases lay in between. The CDR3 is 14 residues long. The DNA of the CDR3 is TGTGCCAGCAGCGTAGAGCACAGGGCCACTGAAGCTTTCTTT. It codes for CASSVEHRATEAFF. The variable domain in full, with the rest retrieved from reference TRBV9 and TRBJ1-1, is DSGVTQTPKHLITATGQRVTLRCSPRSGDLSVYWYQQSLDQGLQFLIQYYNGEERAKGNILERFSAQQFPDLHSELNLSSLELGDSALYFCASSVEHRATEAFFGQGTRLTVV.

The rearrangement links TRBV27 to TRBJ1-5, with no clear D. Trimming removed 6 bases at V and 7 bases at J, with 16 bases between. From germline, CDR1 is MNHEY and CDR2 SMNVEV (reference sequence). CDR3 size: 14 residues. The CDR3 coding sequence is TGTGCCAGCAGATCGGACTCACTGGGGCAGCCCCAGCATTTT. This translates into CASRSDSLGQPQHF.

The chain couples TRBV2 to TRBJ2-3; D unresolved. V lost 5 bases to trimming and J lost 5 bases, with 8 bases between them. CDR3 length: 12 amino acids. Germline V CDR1 and CDR2: SNHLY, FYNNEI. In DNA, the CDR3 is TGTGCCAGCAGTTACGGTAGAGATACGCAGTATTTT. Protein product: CASSYGRDTQYF.

This chain joins TRBV2 and TRBJ1-1; no clear D. Trimming left V 2 bases short and J 1 base short, with 2 bases between. This CDR3 comprises 12 residues. Looked up from germline, CDR1 is SNHLY and CDR2 is FYNNEI. DNA of the CDR3: TGTGCCAGCAGTGAACAGAACACTGAAGCTTTCTTT. Translating gives CASSEQNTEAFF.

The CDR3 protein is CASSYQGANEKLFF. In DNA, the CDR3 is TGCGCCAGCAGTTATCAGGGGGCTAATGAAAAACTGTTTTTT. This chain joins TRBV4-1 and TRBJ1-4; 7 bases match TRBD1. Germline CDR1 MGHRA, CDR2 YSYEKL. The CDR3 runs 14 residues. The V and J ends lost 6 bases and 3 bases, in that order; junction bases with no gene match: 4.

The rearrangement uses TRBV7-2 and TRBJ2-3, with a possible D match to TRBD2 (6 bases). Looked up from germline, CDR1 is SGHTA and CDR2 is FQGNSA. The V end lost 10 bases, the J end lost 1 base, and 18 bases lay between the germline ends. The CDR3 contains 15 residues. DNA for the CDR3: TGTGCCAATTCCGACGGGGGATCTCGCACAGATACGCAGTATTTT. It codes for CANSDGGSRTDTQYF.

DNA for the CDR3: TGTGCCAGCAGCCCTAACCAAGAGACCCAGTACTTC. It encodes CASSPNQETQYF. The chain employs TRBV3-1 (or the pseudogene TRBV3-2) and TRBJ2-5; no definite D call. This CDR3 is 12 amino acids long. Germline CDR1 reads LGHDT; CDR2 reads YNNKEL (reference sequence). V lost 4 bases and J lost 0, with 3 bases in between.

The chain joins TRBV28 to TRBJ1-2, with TRBD1 as a possible D gene (6 bases). The CDR3 loop spans 13 amino acids. The germline V and J ends were trimmed by 3 bases and 6 bases, with 11 bases remaining between them. CDR1 and CDR2 from the germline V gene are MDHEN and SYDVKM. CDR3 DNA sequence: TGTGCCAGCAGTTTGGACACAGGGCATGGCTACACCTTC. Translation: CASSLDTGHGYTF.

The V gene is TRBV4-3, the J gene TRBJ1-1; possible D gene TRBD1, 5 bases. V was shortened by 0 bases and J by 4 bases, with 18 bases between the two germline ends. CDR1 and CDR2 from the germline V gene are LGHNA and YSLEER. CDR3 length: 17 amino acids. CDR3 protein: CASSQDETLVGGTEAFF. CDR3 coding DNA: TGCGCCAGCAGCCAAGATGAGACCCTCGTCGGGGGCACTGAAGCTTTCTTT.

The V and J genes are TRBV6-5 and TRBJ2-1; 7 positions match TRBD2. V lost 6 bases and J lost 6; bases outside the gene matches: 11. The CDR3 covers 15 residues. Germline lookup yields CDR1 MNHEY and CDR2 SVGAGI. The CDR3 here is CASSGRTPIFNEQFF. CDR3 bases: TGTGCCAGCAGCGGGAGGACCCCAATTTTCAATGAGCAGTTCTTC.

The chain links TRBV11-3 to TRBJ2-1, with D perhaps matching TRBD2 (7 bases). Trimming cost V 2 bases and J 9 bases, with 11 bases left between them. The CDR3 loop spans 13 amino acids. The germline V gene encodes CDR1 SGHNT and CDR2 YENEEA. The CDR3 DNA sequence: TGTGCCAGCAGCTTACAGGGGAGGGGTGAGCAGTTCTTC. Translation gives CASSLQGRGEQFF.

The chain couples TRBV15 to TRBJ2-5, with 10 bases that match TRBD1. CDR1 is LNHNV, CDR2 YYDKDF, per germline (reference sequence). V was clipped by 1 base and J by 5 bases; unmatched bases: 4. This CDR3 contains 15 residues. CDR3 bases: TGTGCCACCAGCAGAGGAGGGACAGGGGCTGAGACCCAGTACTTC. The encoded protein is CATSRGGTGAETQYF.

The chain combines TRBV28 with TRBJ2-7; weak D call: TRBD2 (6 bases). The CDR3 totals 16 residues. Germline V lookup: CDR1 MDHEN, CDR2 SYDVKM. Trimming stripped 7 bases from V and 0 bases from J, with 19 bases between. CDR3 nucleotides: TGTGCCAGCATCACCCTTTCGGCCGGGAGCTCCTACGAGCAGTACTTC. This translates into CASITLSAGSSYEQYF.

J is TRBJ2-7 and V is TRBV6-5, with TRBD1 matching 7 bases. Losses at the gene ends were 6 bases for V and 2 bases for J; bases not matched to a gene: 10. The CDR3 runs 15 residues. Germline lookup yields CDR1 MNHEY and CDR2 SVGAGI. The CDR3 DNA sequence: TGTGCCAGCAGGGACGGACAGGCTATGGCCTACGAGCAGTACTTC. This codes for CASRDGQAMAYEQYF.

The chain has TRBV5-1 and TRBJ2-5; D perhaps matches TRBD2 (6 bases). V gave up 1 base and J gave up 0 bases, with 10 bases separating them. CDR3 length: 15 amino acids. Germline V gives CDR1 SGHRS, CDR2 YFSETQ. The CDR3 spells CASSLQSSDQETQYF. The DNA of the CDR3 is TGCGCCAGCAGCTTGCAGTCTAGCGACCAAGAGACCCAGTACTTC. The whole variable domain, filled in from reference TRBV5-1 and TRBJ2-5, reads KAGVTQTPRYLIKTRGQQVTLSCSPISGHRSVSWYQQTPGQGLQFLFEYFSETQRNKGNFPGRFSGRQFSNSRSEMNVSTLELGDSALYLCASSLQSSDQETQYFGPGTRLLVL.

This sequence joins TRBV28 and TRBJ2-1; 8 nucleotides match TRBD1. The V segment lost 6 bases and the J segment 4 bases; nucleotides outside the gene matches: 11. Germline V lookup: CDR1 MDHEN, CDR2 SYDVKM. The length of the CDR3 is 16 residues. The DNA of the CDR3 is TGTGCCAGCAGCCCAACCGGACAGGGAAATTACAATGAGCAGTTCTTC. Its translation is CASSPTGQGNYNEQFF.

This clone was seen only a few times. For the CDR3, the DNA is TGTGCCAGCAGCCCCCAATCGACAGGCTCCTACAATGAGCAGTTCTTC. Its translation: CASSPQSTGSYNEQFF. J is TRBJ2-1 and V is TRBV7-9; D is possibly TRBD1 (6 bases). The V end lost 5 bases, the J end lost 0 bases, and 14 bases lay between the germline ends. CDR3 length: 16 amino acids. CDR1 SEHNR and CDR2 FQNEAQ come from the germline V gene (reference sequence).

In this sample, this clone turned up once. The V call is TRBV19, the J call TRBJ1-1, with TRBD1 matching 7 bases. Germline V CDR1 and CDR2: LNHDA, SQIVND (reference sequence). J lost 1 base, V lost 5 bases, and 7 bases had no gene match. The CDR3 has 15 amino acids. The CDR3 here is CASSPRGQTNTEAFF. The DNA for the CDR3 is TGTGCCAGTAGTCCAAGGGGACAGACGAACACTGAAGCTTTCTTT.

The V and J genes are TRBV30 and TRBJ1-4, with a tentative D call TRBD1 (5 bases). There are 13 residues in the CDR3. Germline loops: CDR1 GTSNPN, CDR2 SVGIG (reference sequence). Deletions cut 0 bases from V and 8 bases from J, with 10 bases between. The CDR3 nucleotides read TGTGCCTGGAGTGTATCTGGGGCCGAAAAACTGTTTTTT. Protein sequence: CAWSVSGAEKLFF.

The genes are TRBV7-2 and TRBJ2-3; D unclear. The germline CDR1 and CDR2 sequences are SGHTA and FQGNSA. The CDR3 runs 13 residues. V was cut by 8 bases and J by 2 bases, with 11 bases left in between. CDR3 in amino acids: CASGPRPTDTQYF. CDR3 DNA sequence: TGTGCCAGCGGTCCGCGTCCCACAGATACGCAGTATTTT.

The chain's CDR3 is CASSWDRDYEQYF. The CDR3 DNA follows: TGTGCCAGCAGTTGGGACAGGGATTACGAGCAGTACTTC. The chain employs TRBV6-6 and TRBJ2-7; 9 nucleotides match TRBD1. Unmatched junction bases numbered 2, after V lost 4 bases and J lost 4 bases. The CDR3 has 13 amino acids. Per germline, CDR1 MNHNY and CDR2 SVGAGI (reference sequence).

In nucleotides, the CDR3 is TGTGCCAGCAGATCCAGGGTAGGAGATTCCTACAATGAGCAGTTCTTC. Translated, it gives CASRSRVGDSYNEQFF. The V and J genes are TRBV5-5 and TRBJ2-1, with a tentative D call TRBD1 (5 bases). Per germline, CDR1 SGHKS and CDR2 YYEKEE (reference sequence). The germline V and J ends were trimmed by 5 bases and 1 base, with 16 bases remaining between them. The CDR3 covers 16 residues.

This clone occurred once. V is TRBV4-3 and J is TRBJ2-1; 10 bases match TRBD1. CDR1 LGHNA and CDR2 YSLEER come from the germline V gene. V shed 3 bases, J shed 2 bases, and the junction held 1 base outside the gene matches. CDR3 size: 15 residues. The CDR3 region has the DNA TGCGCCAGCAGCCAGGACAGGGGGGCCTACAATGAGCAGTTCTTC. It encodes CASSQDRGAYNEQFF.

This sequence joins TRBV28 and TRBJ1-5, with D possibly being TRBD1 (5 bases). This CDR3 region has 12 residues. Germline loops: CDR1 MDHEN, CDR2 SYDVKM. Trimming stripped 8 bases from V and 7 bases from J, with 12 bases between. The CDR3: CASQSWGQPQHF. Here the CDR3 DNA reads TGTGCCAGCCAATCGTGGGGCCAGCCCCAGCATTTT.

Comments on this clone: At one of its ends the junction is not consistent with the germline gene, which may arise from a read error. The chain is built from TRBV2 and TRBJ1-2; a weak D match, TRBD1 (5 bases). Germline V gene data show CDR1 as SNHLY and CDR2 as FYNNEI. The CDR3 is 13 amino acids. The CDR3 DNA reads as TGTGCCAGCACTGAAAGTGACAGATATGGCTACACCTTC. The encoded protein is CASTESDRYGYTF.

The rearrangement uses TRBV5-6 and TRBJ2-3, with 7 bases lining up with TRBD2. The CDR3 totals 13 residues. The trim removed 4 bases at V and 8 bases at J, leaving 7 bases unmatched. CDR1 is SGHDT, CDR2 YYEEEE, per germline. The CDR3 region is CASSPLGGATQYF. CDR3 sequence (DNA): TGTGCCAGCAGCCCTTTGGGAGGGGCTACGCAGTATTTT.

This clone qualifies as medium-sized (0.01 to 0.1%). The V gene is TRBV3-1 (or the pseudogene TRBV3-2), the J gene TRBJ1-5, with D possibly matching TRBD1 (5 bases). The CDR3 contains 13 residues. Germline values: CDR1 LGHDT, CDR2 YNNKEL (reference sequence). Between the trimmed V and J ends, which lost 5 bases and 6 bases, there was a span of 11 bases. CDR3 coding DNA: TGTGCCAGCAGCAAAAGGAGGGGTCAGCCCCAGCATTTT. Protein sequence: CASSKRRGQPQHF.

The chain uses TRBV4-1 and TRBJ2-3; 8 bases agree with TRBD2. CDR1 and CDR2 from the germline V gene are MGHRA and YSYEKL. V lost 0 bases, J lost 5 bases, and 7 bases stayed unmatched. CDR3 length: 16 amino acids. The CDR3 bases are TGCGCCAGCAGCCAAGATTGGCGGGGGGTCGTAGATACGCAGTATTTT. Translating gives CASSQDWRGVVDTQYF.

V usage is TRBV2 and J usage is TRBJ2-7, with TRBD1 identical over 9 bases. V lost 6 bases and J lost 6; bases outside the gene matches: 9. CDR3 size: 14 residues. Germline CDR1 and CDR2: SNHLY and FYNNEI. CDR3 sequence reads: CASRGDRARAEQYF. CDR3 in DNA: TGTGCCAGCAGGGGGGACAGGGCCAGGGCCGAGCAGTACTTC.

As to this clone: Germline is not matched at one junction end, which may reflect a read error. The chain has TRBV25-1 and TRBJ2-1; a possible D gene is TRBD1 (5 bases). Germline CDR1 MGHDK, CDR2 SYGVNS. This CDR3 is 13 amino acids long. CDR3: CASSEYLMTAPLF. The CDR3 DNA follows: TGTGCCAGCAGTGAATATCTAATGACAGCCCCCCTCTTC.

J is TRBJ2-1 and V is TRBV6-5; D is perhaps TRBD1 (6 bases). Germline-derived CDR1 and CDR2 are MNHEY and SVGAGI. V gave up 4 bases and J gave up 6 bases, with 19 bases separating them. The CDR3 length is 16 residues. CDR3 bases: TGTGCCAGCAGTTCCGAACAGGGCAAACTACCCAATGAGCAGTTCTTC. The encoded protein is CASSSEQGKLPNEQFF.